Here is one T cell receptor (beta chain) with its context. Its antigen is undetermined. Assembly of TCR beta libraries relied on iRepertoire HTBI primers together with Arm-PCR of CDR3 regions. TCRdb redid the calling of the multiplex PCR reads with MiXCR, one entry per CDR3 protein. The sample records approximately 290,000 distinct CDR3 sequences, around 20% being singletons. Time point here: persistent/refractory GD, antithyroid drugs over 5 years with positive TRAb. After RNA was extracted from PBMCs, the TCR library was made from it. EDTA tubes received about 9.3 milliliters of collected peripheral blood. The CDR3 totals 16 residues. The trim removed 4 bases at V and 4 bases at J, leaving 12 bases unmatched. Germline V gene lookup returns CDR1 MGHDK and CDR2 SYGVNS. This sample stems from a study of regulatory T cells in long-lasting Graves disease. Broader study findings: Favored usage of TRBV28, TRBJ1-2 and TRBJ2-5 was recorded in persistent disease.

This chain joins TRBV25-1 and TRBJ2-5, with 7 bases fitting TRBD2. The sequence was collected from a female donor with Graves disease. Material: peripheral blood mononuclear cells (PBMCs), obtained when the disease was refractory, from a patient treated with antithyroid drugs. Here the CDR3 DNA reads TGTGCCAGCAGTGCGTTTGGACTAGAGGGTAGAGAGACCCAGTACTTC. It is translated as CASSAFGLEGRETQYF.